These 2 T cell receptor beta chains originate from one sample sequenced in a study of cytomegalovirus exposure and HLA in healthy donors. Primers included in the PCR were 60 Vbeta and 13 Jbeta primers. Data came from immunoSEQ multiplex PCR; TCRdb stores just in-frame clones and leaves some out. The sample lists under 70,000 clones, about 76% occurring once. Sample: PBMCs. Every receptor here comes from a female donor in good health and CMV-seronegative.

The rearrangement joins TRBV6-1 to TRBJ2-7; TRBD1 is a possible D gene (6 bases). The CDR3 is 15 amino acids. CDR1 is MNHNS, CDR2 SASEGT, per germline. V was trimmed by 7 bases and J by 4 bases, leaving 20 bases between them. The CDR3 region is CASKRIRDIVYEQYF. CDR3 sequence (DNA): TGTGCCAGCAAACGAATCCGGGACATCGTTTACGAGCAGTACTTC.

The table lists this clone with a few counts. The V gene is TRBV30, the J gene TRBJ2-2; D unclear. Germline V gene lookup returns CDR1 GTSNPN and CDR2 SVGIG (reference sequence). V lost 4 bases and J lost 2, with 11 bases in between. The CDR3 spans 14 residues. DNA of the CDR3: TGTGCCTGGAAAAATACGACAAACACCGGGGAGCTGTTTTTT. Encoded protein: CAWKNTTNTGELFF.